The 32 T cell receptor beta chains below come from one sample, sequenced in a study of CD8 T cells in Susac syndrome. It was with random hexamers that roughly 0.5 to 1 ug RNA was reverse transcribed. TCRdb re-called the immunoSEQ multiplex PCR reads through MiXCR, storing one row per CDR3 protein. The sample lists 150,000 to 200,000 distinct CDR3 sequences, more than 90% occurring once. The material sequenced was CD4+ T cells from PBMCs. All receptors come from a human donor in good health.

This sequence joins TRBV27 and TRBJ2-7; D remains ambiguous. CDR3 length: 11 amino acids. Trimming stripped 4 bases from V and 7 bases from J, with 8 bases between. CDR1 and CDR2 from the germline V gene are MNHEY and SMNVEV (reference sequence). The CDR3 protein is CASSSRREQYF. The CDR3 region has the DNA TGTGCCAGCAGTTCACGAAGGGAGCAGTACTTC.

The rearrangement uses TRBV20-1 and TRBJ2-5; tentatively, D is TRBD2 (7 bases). Germline V gene sequence: CDR1 DFQATT, CDR2 SNEGSKA (reference sequence). This CDR3 comprises 13 residues. The CDR3 loop reads CSPVRAGAGAQYF. DNA of the CDR3: TGCAGCCCGGTGAGGGCGGGAGCAGGGGCCCAGTACTTC.

The genes are TRBV7-9 and TRBJ2-7; 9 nucleotides line up with TRBD1. V was pared by 5 bases and J by 0 bases, with 8 bases of the junction left unmatched. The CDR3 has 16 amino acids. Germline loops: CDR1 SEHNR, CDR2 FQNEAQ (reference sequence). The CDR3 is CASSRTGTGTSYEQYF. DNA for the CDR3: TGTGCCAGCAGCAGAACCGGGACAGGGACCTCCTACGAGCAGTACTTC.

V gene TRBV4-1 combines with J gene TRBJ2-1; TRBD1 matches 9 bases. In germline, CDR1 is MGHRA, CDR2 YSYEKL. Losses at the gene ends were 4 bases for V and 6 bases for J; bases not matched to a gene: 13. The CDR3 is 17 residues long. CDR3: CASSLPTGTGYGNEQFF. The CDR3 region has the DNA TGCGCCAGCAGCCTTCCGACCGGGACAGGGTATGGCAATGAGCAGTTCTTC.

The V gene is TRBV12-3 or TRBV12-4, the J gene TRBJ2-1; D may be TRBD1 or TRBD2 (6 bases each). Trimming stripped 1 base from V and 12 bases from J, with 10 bases between. This CDR3 spans 12 amino acids. This CDR3 reads CASSLGGARQFF. CDR3 coding DNA: TGTGCCAGCAGTTTAGGGGGGGCCAGGCAGTTCTTC.

This chain links TRBV7-9 with TRBJ1-1, with 11 bases identical to TRBD1. V lost 7 bases to trimming and J lost 3 bases; unmatched junction nucleotides: 10. CDR1 SEHNR and CDR2 FQNEAQ come from the germline V gene (reference sequence). There are 16 residues in the CDR3. Here the CDR3 DNA reads TGTGCCAGCAACCGGGACAGGGGGACAGGGGACACTGAAGCTTTCTTT. This codes for CASNRDRGTGDTEAFF.

The gene calls are TRBV29-1 and TRBJ1-2; TRBD1 matches 9 bases. CDR3 size: 14 residues. Germline trimming cut 3 bases from V and 4 bases from J; bases unmatched to any gene: 6. Germline CDR1 SQVTM, CDR2 ANQGSEA. The DNA for the CDR3 is TGCAGCGTTGATTTGGACAGGGGCGGCTATGGCTACACCTTC. Translation: CSVDLDRGGYGYTF.

The V and J genes are TRBV20-1 and TRBJ1-4, with 7 bases identical to TRBD1. Germline CDR1 and CDR2: DFQATT and SNEGSKA (reference sequence). This CDR3 region has 14 residues. V gave up 3 bases and J gave up 6 bases; unmatched junction bases: 7. The CDR3 DNA sequence: TGCAGTGCTAGGCTGTTCACAGGGGATGAAAAACTGTTTTTT. Its translation is CSARLFTGDEKLFF.

The chain carries TRBV2 and TRBJ1-6; no clear D. V was cut by 1 base and J by 7 bases, with 11 bases left in between. CDR1 SNHLY and CDR2 FYNNEI come from the germline V gene. This CDR3 has 15 amino acids. The CDR3, as DNA: TGTGCCAGCAGTGAAGACAGAGTAGGAAATTCACCCCTCCACTTT. Its translation: CASSEDRVGNSPLHF.

This CDR3 reads CASGSSQPQHF. The CDR3 nucleotides are TGTGCCAGCGGTTCTTCCCAGCCCCAGCATTTT. The chain joins TRBV12-3 or TRBV12-4 to TRBJ1-5, with unresolved D. CDR3 size: 11 residues. V shed 8 bases and J shed 7 bases, with 9 bases lying between them.

V is TRBV20-1 and J is TRBJ2-1; 13 nucleotides match TRBD2. Germline V gives CDR1 DFQATT, CDR2 SNEGSKA (reference sequence). Trimming at V came to 1 base and at J to 8 bases, leaving 5 bases not matched to a gene. The CDR3 spans 15 residues. CDR3 bases: TGCAGTGCTAGAGGGACTAGCGGGGGATCTGATGAGCAGTTCTTC. It is translated as CSARGTSGGSDEQFF.

For this clonotype: The junction differs from germline at one of its ends, possibly a read error. The chain has TRBV3-1 and TRBJ1-2; D call uncertain. Germline-derived CDR1 and CDR2 are LGHDT and YNNKEL (reference sequence). The CDR3 runs 15 residues. This chain's CDR3 is CASSEEGGRSRGYTF. The CDR3 bases are TGTGCCAGCAGCGAAGAGGGCGGGCGCAGTAGAGGCTACACCTTC.

The chain combines TRBV5-5 with TRBJ2-3; 7 bases match TRBD2. The CDR3 has 15 residues. Unmatched junction bases numbered 4, after V lost 0 bases and J lost 3 bases. The V gene's germline CDR1 is SGHKS and CDR2 YYEKEE (reference sequence). CDR3 sequence reads: CASSLVRGGTDTQYF. In DNA, the CDR3 is TGTGCCAGCAGCTTGGTGAGGGGAGGGACAGATACGCAGTATTTT.

The rearrangement joins TRBV19 to TRBJ1-1, with D possibly being TRBD1 (5 bases). This CDR3 contains 14 residues. Germline assignment: CDR1 LNHDA and CDR2 SQIVND (reference sequence). Between the trimmed V and J ends, which lost 0 bases and 4 bases, there was a span of 9 bases. In nucleotides, the CDR3 is TGTGCCAGTAGTATAGATTTGGGGGGCACTGAAGCTTTCTTT. It encodes CASSIDLGGTEAFF.

V is TRBV6-5 and J is TRBJ1-1; TRBD1 matches 10 bases. V was clipped by 7 bases and J by 4 bases; unmatched bases: 3. Germline CDR1 is MNHEY and CDR2 is SVGAGI. There are 13 residues in the CDR3. The CDR3 region is CASTDRGLTEAFF. The CDR3 DNA is TGTGCCAGCACTGACAGGGGGCTCACTGAAGCTTTCTTT.

This clonotype was recorded only once. The V call is TRBV29-1, the J call TRBJ2-1; TRBD2 aligns across 7 bases. The length of the CDR3 is 13 residues. Germline V gene sequence: CDR1 SQVTM, CDR2 ANQGSEA. The CDR3 here is CSLLGSSGNTQFF. Written as DNA, the CDR3 is TGCAGTCTCCTCGGGTCTAGCGGTAACACGCAGTTCTTC.

There are a few counts of this clonotype. The rearrangement joins TRBV20-1 to TRBJ2-3; TRBD2 is a possible D gene (6 bases). CDR3 length: 13 amino acids. V lost 3 bases, J lost 0 bases, and 7 bases lay in between. CDR1 and CDR2 (germline): DFQATT, SNEGSKA (reference sequence). The CDR3 sequence is CSARGTSTDTQYF. The CDR3 DNA is TGCAGTGCTAGGGGGACTAGCACAGATACGCAGTATTTT.

J is TRBJ2-4 and V is TRBV7-2; 7 bases map to TRBD2. The J segment lost 5 bases and the V segment lost 4 bases, leaving 5 bases of the junction unmatched. The V gene's germline CDR1 is SGHTA and CDR2 FQGNSA. This CDR3 is built from 14 residues. In nucleotides, the CDR3 is TGTGCCAGCAGCTGGGGGGGGATGGAAAACATTCAGTACTTC. It specifies CASSWGGMENIQYF. Together with reference TRBV7-2 and TRBJ2-4, the CDR3 gives the full variable domain: GAGVSQSPSNKVTEKGKDVELRCDPISGHTALYWYRQSLGQGLEFLIYFQGNSAPDKSGLPSDRFSAERTGGSVSTLTIQRTQQEDSAVYLCASSWGGMENIQYFGAGTRLSVL.

V gene TRBV6-1 combines with J gene TRBJ1-5, with 9 positions matching TRBD1. From germline, CDR1 is MNHNS and CDR2 SASEGT. The CDR3 covers 16 residues. Trimming at V came to 5 bases and at J to 1 base, leaving 6 bases not matched to a gene. As DNA, the CDR3 is TGTGCCAGCAGTCTCGCACAGGGGGCGAGCAATCAGCCCCAGCATTTT. As protein: CASSLAQGASNQPQHF.

The chain links TRBV30 to TRBJ2-5, with 8 positions matching TRBD2. Trimming removed 0 bases from V and 4 bases from J; junction bases left unmatched: 7. The CDR3 is 15 residues long. Germline V gene data show CDR1 as GTSNPN and CDR2 as SVGIG (reference sequence). CDR3 sequence: CAWSVGGGPGETQYF. CDR3 DNA sequence: TGTGCCTGGAGTGTAGGCGGGGGGCCAGGAGAGACCCAGTACTTC.

This clonotype occurred once. CDR3 DNA sequence: TGTGCCAGCAGCGTAGACGTGAACACTGAAGCTTTCTTT. This codes for CASSVDVNTEAFF. V gene TRBV9 combines with J gene TRBJ1-1; D call uncertain. Trimming removed 0 bases at V and 0 bases at J, with 3 bases between. The CDR3 covers 13 residues. Germline-derived CDR1 and CDR2 are SGDLS and YYNGEE.

CDR3 amino acids: CSVRGHSNTEAFF. CDR3 sequence (DNA): TGCAGCGTCAGGGGACACAGCAACACTGAAGCTTTCTTT. This chain joins TRBV29-1 and TRBJ1-1; a weak D match, TRBD1 (6 bases). Trimming shortened V by 6 bases and J by 2 bases, and 13 bases separated the two germline ends. This CDR3 contains 13 residues. Germline CDR1 is SQVTM and CDR2 is ANQGSEA.

The rearrangement links TRBV12-3 or TRBV12-4 to TRBJ2-1; 10 nucleotides line up with TRBD2. There are 17 residues in the CDR3. V was pared by 6 bases and J by 0 bases, with 8 bases of the junction left unmatched. The chain's CDR3 is CASSPPSGGTSYNEQFF. The DNA for the CDR3 is TGTGCCAGCAGCCCCCCTAGCGGGGGCACCTCCTACAATGAGCAGTTCTTC.

The chain is built from TRBV6-5 and TRBJ1-6; D is unresolved. V was clipped by 3 bases and J by 8 bases, with 5 bases between them. This CDR3 region has 12 residues. CDR1 and CDR2 from the germline V gene are MNHEY and SVGAGI. CDR3 coding DNA: TGTGCCAGCAGTTATCTCGATTCACCCCTCCACTTT. Translated, it gives CASSYLDSPLHF.

The V gene is TRBV6-2 or TRBV6-3, the J gene TRBJ1-5; the D gene is possibly TRBD1 (6 bases). The CDR3 contains 15 residues. Between the trimmed V and J ends, which lost 0 bases and 4 bases, there was a span of 10 bases. The germline V gene encodes CDR1 MNHEY and CDR2 SVGEGT. DNA for the CDR3: TGTGCCAGCAGTTACTCGGACAGACTTAATCAGCCCCAGCATTTT. This translates into CASSYSDRLNQPQHF.

The CDR3: CASSQTPWQGRYEQYF. For the CDR3, the DNA is TGCGCCAGCAGCCAGACCCCCTGGCAGGGAAGGTACGAGCAGTACTTC. The chain employs TRBV4-3 and TRBJ2-7; D is possibly TRBD1 (5 bases). Germline CDR1 LGHNA, CDR2 YSLEER. Deletions cut 3 bases from V and 4 bases from J, with 19 bases between. The CDR3 covers 16 residues.

This clonotype was counted once. This rearrangement joins TRBV25-1 to TRBJ1-4; possibly TRBD1 for D (5 bases). Trimming took 5 bases from V and 8 from J, leaving 12 bases between them. Germline CDR1 is MGHDK and CDR2 is SYGVNS. CDR3 length: 13 residues. DNA for the CDR3: TGTGCCAGCAGTTCCAGGGAGTCGGAAAAACTGTTTTTT. It translates to CASSSRESEKLFF.

The genes are TRBV20-1 and TRBJ1-5, with D uncertain. The germline V and J ends were trimmed by 6 bases and 0 bases, with 12 bases remaining between them. Per germline, CDR1 DFQATT and CDR2 SNEGSKA (reference sequence). The CDR3 has 14 residues. The CDR3 region is CSAWNGASNQPQHF. CDR3 DNA sequence: TGCAGTGCCTGGAACGGAGCTAGCAATCAGCCCCAGCATTTT.

The chain employs TRBV3-1 and TRBJ2-7; TRBD2 is a possible D gene (5 bases). With 0 bases removed from V and 5 bases from J, the gap between germline ends came to 8 bases. The length of the CDR3 is 13 residues. CDR1 LGHDT and CDR2 YNNKEL come from the germline V gene (reference sequence). CDR3 nucleotides: TGTGCCAGCAGCCAAGACCGACTAAACGAGCAGTACTTC. Its protein product is CASSQDRLNEQYF.

The rearrangement joins TRBV12-3 or TRBV12-4 to TRBJ2-2; D is unresolved. The V end lost 1 base, the J end lost 4 bases, and 10 bases lay between the germline ends. This CDR3 is built from 15 residues. The CDR3 bases are TGTGCCAGCAGTTTAGTTGGCCGCGGCACCGGGGAGCTGTTTTTT. Its translation: CASSLVGRGTGELFF.

The gene calls are TRBV9 and TRBJ1-4; D perhaps matches TRBD1 (5 bases). This CDR3 region has 14 residues. CDR1 is SGDLS and CDR2 is YYNGEE in the germline V gene. Trimming removed 0 bases from V and 10 bases from J, with 13 bases in between. The chain's CDR3 is CASSVDPQGGKLFF. As DNA, the CDR3 is TGTGCCAGCAGCGTAGACCCCCAGGGTGGAAAACTGTTTTTT.

This chain connects TRBV3-1 to TRBJ2-5, with D unclear. Germline CDR1 reads LGHDT; CDR2 reads YNNKEL (reference sequence). The CDR3 length is 14 residues. Trimming took off 2 bases at V and 1 base at J, with 8 bases between the two ends. Here the CDR3 reads CASSQYISQETQYF. For the CDR3, the DNA is TGTGCCAGCAGCCAATACATTAGCCAAGAGACCCAGTACTTC.